Each of the 6 T cell receptor beta chains below was sequenced from the same sample in a study of shared clonotypes between healthy human individuals. Sequencing used immunoSEQ multiplex PCR; TCRdb keeps in-frame clones, though not all of them. The sample has hundreds of thousands of clones; 75% to 85% are singletons. Sequencing input: PBMCs. These receptors originate from a middle-aged woman in good health. Some clones in this sample may be carry-over from other donors' samples.

The chain has TRBV6-5 and TRBJ1-4; D is unclear. The CDR3 length is 11 residues. Germline lookup yields CDR1 MNHEY and CDR2 SVGAGI. V lost 8 bases to trimming and J lost 8 bases, with 9 bases between them. CDR3 nucleotide sequence: TGTGCCAGCGCGTCCGGGGAAAAACTGTTTTTT. Amino acids: CASASGEKLFF.

J is TRBJ1-3 and V is TRBV4-3; D uncertain. Per germline, CDR1 LGHNA and CDR2 YSLEER. Trimming took 0 bases from V and 3 from J, leaving 3 bases between them. The CDR3 is 13 residues long. The CDR3 DNA reads TGCGCCAGCAGCCAAGATTTTGGAAACACCATATATTTT. Amino acids: CASSQDFGNTIYF.

Only one count was recorded for this clone. The V call is TRBV5-1, the J call TRBJ2-3, with TRBD1 identical over 7 bases. Germline CDR1 SGHRS, CDR2 YFSETQ. This CDR3 spans 15 amino acids. After removal of 0 bases from V and 4 bases from J, the junction contained 5 bases not matched to a gene. In DNA, the CDR3 is TGCGCCAGCAGCTTGGACAGGGGTGGCGCAGATACGCAGTATTTT. The encoded protein is CASSLDRGGADTQYF.

This chain links TRBV7-9 with TRBJ1-5; D gene unclear. The V gene lost 7 bases and the J gene lost 2 bases, with 6 bases spanning the gap. The CDR3 runs to 12 residues. CDR1 and CDR2 (germline): SEHNR, FQNEAQ (reference sequence). CDR3 in amino acids: CASTRGNQPQHF. CDR3 DNA: TGTGCCAGCACCCGCGGCAATCAGCCCCAGCATTTT. The full variable domain, its missing parts supplied by reference TRBV7-9 and TRBJ1-5, is DTGVSQNPRHKITKRGQNVTFRCDPISEHNRLYWYRQTLGQGPEFLTYFQNEAQLEKSRLLSDRFSAERPKGSFSTLEIQRTEQGDSAMYLCASTRGNQPQHFGDGTRLSIL.

The chain uses TRBV28 and TRBJ1-2; D is unclear. The V and J ends lost 3 bases and 7 bases respectively, with 9 bases between them. Germline assignment: CDR1 MDHEN and CDR2 SYDVKM. The CDR3 contains 12 residues. In nucleotides, the CDR3 is TGTGCCAGCAGTTTGCGGGAAATTGGCTACACCTTC. Residues: CASSLREIGYTF.

This chain uses TRBV5-1 with TRBJ1-1; 7 bases align to TRBD1. The germline gives CDR1 SGHRS, CDR2 YFSETQ. The CDR3 loop spans 18 amino acids. J was trimmed by 3 bases and V by 6 bases; bases with no gene match: 20. The CDR3, as DNA: TGCGCCAGCAACCGGGTCCGACAGGGCACTAGGAGGGACACTGAAGCTTTCTTT. Protein: CASNRVRQGTRRDTEAFF.